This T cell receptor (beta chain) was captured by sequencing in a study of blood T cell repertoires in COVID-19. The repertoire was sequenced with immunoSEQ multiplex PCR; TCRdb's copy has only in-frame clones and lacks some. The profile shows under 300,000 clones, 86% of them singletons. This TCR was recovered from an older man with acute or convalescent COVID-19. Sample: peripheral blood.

Written as DNA, the CDR3 is TGTGCCAGTAGTATAGTCCGGACTAGCGGGAGCTCCTACAATGAGCAGTTCTTC. Its translation: CASSIVRTSGSSYNEQFF. The gene calls are TRBV19 and TRBJ2-1; 13 nucleotides agree with TRBD2. The CDR3 runs 18 residues. Trimming took 1 base from V and 0 from J; bases not matched to a gene: 3. CDR1 is LNHDA, CDR2 SQIVND, per germline (reference sequence).